This T cell receptor beta chain was recovered during a study of cytomegalovirus exposure and HLA in healthy donors. It was with 60 Vbeta and 13 Jbeta primers that the PCR ran. Sequenced by immunoSEQ multiplex PCR; TCRdb stores in-frame clones only, minus some. The sample consists of 200,000 to 250,000 clones, more than 70% of them appearing once. CDR1 SEHNR and CDR2 FQNEAQ come from the germline V gene (reference sequence). This CDR3 is built from 17 residues. Regarding this clone: Its matching antigen is unknown. The junction and the germline gene differ at one end; a read error may be behind it.

Sampled while nominally healthy, donors likely had unrecorded immune exposures. Whole-study findings and limits: A later analysis reportedly identified an Asian-associated ancestry cluster as carrying fewer N-insertions than the roughly 700-donor mean. Certain indistinguishable V segments, among them TRBV6-2 and TRBV6-3, were excluded.

Sequencing was performed on PBMCs. The chain uses TRBV7-9 and TRBJ1-4; perhaps TRBD1 as D (5 bases). This receptor was identified in a human donor in good health. DNA for the CDR3: TGTTCCAGCAGCGACCGAATTGGAGGGGCCCCTAATGAAAAACTGTTTTTT. Amino acid sequence: CSSSDRIGGAPNEKLFF.